The subject of this entry is one T cell receptor (beta chain). Its ends do not fully match the called genes, so a read error is possible. All enrollees were roughly 18 to 95 years old and from roughly 22 US areas. CDR1 SGHNT and CDR2 YYREEE come from the germline V gene (reference sequence). The CDR3 contains 11 residues. TCRdb keeps only in-frame clones here, not all; method: immunoSEQ multiplex PCR. This table has approximately 380,000 clones, 91% appearing once. The sample comes from a study of blood T cell repertoires in COVID-19. Study-level background: COVID-19 samples, acute and convalescent, were from the United States, Italy and Spain. Nucleic acid was either cDNA or gDNA, and it came from T cells, B-cell-depleted T cells, or PBMCs.

This sequence joins TRBV5-4 and TRBJ1-2, with a weak D call TRBD1 (5 bases). The material sequenced was PBMCs or T cells enriched from blood (not recorded which). The source is a woman in her forties who had been exposed to COVID-19. CDR3 nucleotide sequence: TGTGCCAGCAGCTCCCGAGACAGTTCTGCCTTC. This translates into CASSSRDSSAF.